This T cell receptor beta chain was identified during a study of blood T cell repertoires in COVID-19. At the level of the study: Acute and convalescent COVID-19 specimens originated in the United States, Italy and Spain. T cells, B-cell-depleted T cells, or PBMCs provided the cDNA or gDNA that served as material.

Patients at the Seattle site were enrolled during active infection and followed longitudinally. Original methodology: Estimated nucleated cell counts came from reference gene primer amplification. Profiling relied on immunoSEQ multiplex PCR, and the TCRdb table lists in-frame clones only, not all of them. V, J and clone size are those of that table, while D and trimming were read from the DNA. In the table there are fewer than 250,000 clones, about 93% of which are singletons. Germline V gene lookup returns CDR1 SNHLY and CDR2 FYNNEI. The CDR3 length is 16 residues. V lost 4 bases to trimming and J lost 6 bases, with 19 bases between them.

This receptor was taken from a man aged 25 to 40 with COVID-19, enrolled during active disease. The chain joins TRBV2 to TRBJ1-5; D is possibly TRBD1 (6 bases). The sample consisted of peripheral blood. This chain's CDR3 is CASSVDSGIMRQPQHF. The CDR3 DNA is TGTGCCAGCAGTGTGGACAGCGGCATCATGCGTCAGCCCCAGCATTTT.